The next 16 T cell receptor beta chains were all read from a single sample in a study of blood T cell repertoires in COVID-19. Here immunoSEQ multiplex PCR was the method, and the copy in TCRdb shows in-frame clones only, minus some. The table shows more than 15,000 clones, with nearly 90% occurring only once. Specimen: peripheral blood. Every receptor here comes from a human donor with active COVID-19. The donor label of this sample is uncertain.

In its sample, this clone was seen once. This sequence joins TRBV30 and TRBJ1-1; D remains unclear. The CDR3 loop spans 13 amino acids. CDR1 and CDR2 from the germline V gene are GTSNPN and SVGIG (reference sequence). Trimming cost V 1 base and J 5 bases, with 11 bases left between them. The CDR3 DNA is TGTGCCTGGAGTGGCCTTAGAGGGACTGAAGCTTTCTTT. It specifies CAWSGLRGTEAFF.

The chain has TRBV12-3 or TRBV12-4 and TRBJ2-7, with 10 bases identical to TRBD1. The CDR3 sequence is 13 residues long. The trim removed 7 bases at V and 1 base at J, leaving 1 base unmatched. The CDR3 loop reads CASKGQGSYEQYF. As DNA, the CDR3 is TGTGCCAGCAAGGGACAGGGGTCCTACGAGCAGTACTTC.

The chain recombines TRBV30 with TRBJ2-1; 11 nucleotides agree with TRBD2. The germline gives CDR1 GTSNPN, CDR2 SVGIG (reference sequence). The CDR3 runs to 17 residues. V lost 1 base to trimming and J lost 7 bases; unmatched junction nucleotides: 12. The CDR3 protein is CAWSGYSGRAVRNEQFF. The CDR3 DNA follows: TGTGCCTGGAGTGGTTATAGCGGGAGGGCCGTTAGGAATGAGCAGTTCTTC.

The rearrangement links TRBV4-1 to TRBJ2-7, with D maybe TRBD2 (6 bases). The CDR3 runs 15 residues. Germline V gene lookup returns CDR1 MGHRA and CDR2 YSYEKL. V was shortened by 4 bases and J by 1 base, with 14 bases between the two germline ends. The CDR3 nucleotides read TGCGCCAGCAGCCGTGGCGGGGATTCTTCCTACGAGCAGTACTTC. It encodes CASSRGGDSSYEQYF.

This sequence joins TRBV4-1 and TRBJ2-2; a possible D gene is TRBD1 (6 bases). With 8 bases removed from V and 0 bases from J, the gap between germline ends came to 25 bases. The CDR3 runs to 19 residues. CDR1 is MGHRA and CDR2 is YSYEKL in the germline V gene. CDR3 loop: CASRLRAGAPQSNTGELFF. The CDR3 DNA is TGCGCCAGCCGCCTTCGGGCAGGGGCCCCACAATCGAACACCGGGGAGCTGTTTTTT.

The V and J genes are TRBV24-1 and TRBJ2-2; D is unresolved. The CDR3 sequence is 15 residues long. Germline V CDR1 and CDR2: KGHDR, SFDVKD. The germline V and J ends were trimmed by 2 bases and 4 bases, with 10 bases remaining between them. This CDR3 is CATSDYSRSTGELFF. The CDR3 nucleotides read TGTGCCACCAGTGATTATTCGCGCTCCACCGGGGAGCTGTTTTTT.

This sequence joins TRBV28 and TRBJ1-4; 7 nucleotides align to TRBD1. Germline V lookup: CDR1 MDHEN, CDR2 SYDVKM. This CDR3 region has 15 residues. V trimming: 3 bases; J trimming: 6 bases; junction bases outside the gene matches: 7. Here the CDR3 reads CASSFNQGVYEKLFF. In nucleotides, the CDR3 is TGTGCCAGCAGTTTTAACCAGGGGGTTTATGAAAAACTGTTTTTT.

The chain recombines TRBV27 with TRBJ1-5; 8 bases are shared with TRBD1. The V segment lost 5 bases and the J segment 2 bases; nucleotides outside the gene matches: 8. The CDR3 sequence is 16 residues long. The germline CDR1 and CDR2 sequences are MNHEY and SMNVEV (reference sequence). This CDR3 is CASSQDRVSGNQPQHF. The CDR3 nucleotides are TGTGCCAGCAGTCAGGACAGGGTATCGGGCAATCAGCCCCAGCATTTT.

On this clone itself: The junction departs from the called germline gene at one end, perhaps through a read error. The V call is TRBV11-1, the J call TRBJ2-5, with D possibly TRBD1 on 6 matching bases. CDR1 is SGHAT, CDR2 FQDESV, per germline (reference sequence). The CDR3 is made up of 16 amino acids. The CDR3, as DNA: TGTGCCAGCAGCCGACGACAGGCTGGGTACCAGGAGACCCAGTACTTC. Translating gives CASSRRQAGYQETQYF. Variable domain in full (rest from reference TRBV11-1 and TRBJ2-5): EAEVAQSPRYKITEKSQAVAFWCDPISGHATLYWYRQILGQGPELLVQFQDESVVDDSQLPKDRFSAERLKGVDSTLKIQPAELGDSAMYLCASSRRQAGYQETQYFGPGTRLLVL.

The rearrangement uses TRBV2 and TRBJ2-7, with 14 bases aligning to TRBD2. Looked up from germline, CDR1 is SNHLY and CDR2 is FYNNEI. J lost 6 bases, V lost 4 bases, and 14 bases had no gene match. The CDR3 length is 18 residues. In nucleotides, the CDR3 is TGTGCCAGCAGTGGCCCAGGGACTAGCGGGAGCCGGAGAGTCGAGCAGTACTTC. Protein: CASSGPGTSGSRRVEQYF.

This chain links TRBV6-2 or TRBV6-3 with TRBJ1-5; possible D gene TRBD1, 5 bases. The CDR3 contains 14 residues. Germline V lookup: CDR1 MNHEY, CDR2 SVGEGT. Trimming removed 0 bases at V and 6 bases at J, with 9 bases between. The CDR3 region is CASSYSGVTQPQHF. The CDR3 bases are TGTGCCAGCAGTTACTCAGGGGTAACTCAGCCCCAGCATTTT.

The chain uses TRBV18 and TRBJ2-3; 11 nucleotides agree with TRBD2. V shed 3 bases and J 2 bases; nucleotides not matched to a gene: 4. Germline CDR1 reads KGHSH; CDR2 reads LQKENI. The CDR3 totals 16 residues. The CDR3 nucleotides read TGTGCCAGCTCACCCGTAGCGGGAGGGATCACAGATACGCAGTATTTT. It is translated as CASSPVAGGITDTQYF.

Written as DNA, the CDR3 is TGTGCCAGCTCTCCGGGACAGTCCCCCTACGAGCAGTACTTC. Translation: CASSPGQSPYEQYF. The rearrangement joins TRBV18 to TRBJ2-7, with 7 bases lining up with TRBD1. The CDR3 has 14 amino acids. V shed 6 bases, J shed 2 bases, and the junction held 7 bases outside the gene matches. Per germline, CDR1 KGHSH and CDR2 LQKENI.

The V gene is TRBV19, the J gene TRBJ1-1; a weak D match, TRBD1 (5 bases). Germline CDR1 and CDR2: LNHDA and SQIVND (reference sequence). CDR3 length: 14 amino acids. V was shortened by 4 bases and J by 1 base, with 10 bases between the two germline ends. CDR3 in amino acids: CASSTGGGNTEAFF. In DNA, the CDR3 is TGTGCCAGTAGTACTGGGGGGGGGAACACTGAAGCTTTCTTT.

V gene TRBV6-5 combines with J gene TRBJ1-4; maybe TRBD1 (6 bases). CDR3 size: 15 residues. Germline CDR1 is MNHEY and CDR2 is SVGAGI. V was clipped by 6 bases and J by 3 bases, with 14 bases between them. The CDR3 protein is CASRPGQLPNEKLFF. The DNA of the CDR3 is TGTGCCAGCAGACCCGGACAGCTCCCTAATGAAAAACTGTTTTTT.

The chain combines TRBV2 with TRBJ1-5, with D possibly matching TRBD1 (5 bases). Germline CDR1 and CDR2: SNHLY and FYNNEI. V was pared by 0 bases and J by 7 bases, with 13 bases between. This CDR3 region has 15 residues. The CDR3 here is CASSEARTTVQPQHF. CDR3 DNA sequence: TGTGCCAGCAGTGAAGCGAGGACGACAGTCCAGCCCCAGCATTTT.